This T cell receptor beta chain was documented in a study of cytomegalovirus exposure and HLA in healthy donors. Whole-study findings and limits: Some TCR beta chains (roughly 160 of them) were listed as cytomegalovirus-associated.

Only in-frame clones appear in the TCRdb table, and some are missing; sequencing was by immunoSEQ multiplex PCR. The data contain almost 75,000 clones, around four fifths of them singletons. The donors were members of the validation cohort comprising about 120 subjects, separate from the roughly 670-subject first cohort. Note on this clone: The antigen is not known.

Germline V gene sequence: CDR1 GTSNPN, CDR2 SVGIG (reference sequence). Trimming took off 0 bases at V and 4 bases at J, with 9 bases between the two ends. The CDR3 consists of 13 residues. The receptor was isolated from a man younger than 45 in good health and CMV-seronegative. This chain joins TRBV30 and TRBJ1-1; D is perhaps TRBD1 (5 bases). The sequencing sample was made of PBMCs. CDR3 region: CAWSVDGGTEAFF. In DNA, the CDR3 is TGTGCCTGGAGTGTAGACGGGGGCACTGAAGCTTTCTTT. Based on the CDR3 plus reference TRBV30 and TRBJ1-1, the full variable domain is SQTIHQWPATLVQPVGSPLSLECTVEGTSNPNLYWYRQAAGRGLQLLFYSVGIGQISSEVPQNLSASRPQDRQFILSSKKLLLSDSGFYLCAWSVDGGTEAFFGQGTRLTVV.